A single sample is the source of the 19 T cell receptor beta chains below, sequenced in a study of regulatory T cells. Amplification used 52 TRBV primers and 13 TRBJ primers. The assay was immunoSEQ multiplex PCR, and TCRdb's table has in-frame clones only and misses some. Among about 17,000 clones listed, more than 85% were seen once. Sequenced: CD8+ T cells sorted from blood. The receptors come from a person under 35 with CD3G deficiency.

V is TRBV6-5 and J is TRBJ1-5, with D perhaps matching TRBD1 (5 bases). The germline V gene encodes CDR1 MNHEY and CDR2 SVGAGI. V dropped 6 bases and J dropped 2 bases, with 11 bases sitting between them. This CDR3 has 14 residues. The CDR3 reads CASSFQGRNQPQHF. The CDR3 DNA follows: TGTGCCAGCAGCTTTCAGGGTCGCAATCAGCCCCAGCATTTT.

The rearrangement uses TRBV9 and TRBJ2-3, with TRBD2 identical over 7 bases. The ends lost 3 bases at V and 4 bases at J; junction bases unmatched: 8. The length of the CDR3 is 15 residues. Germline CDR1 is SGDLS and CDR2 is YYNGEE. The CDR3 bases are TGTGCCAGCAGCGCCTCCGGGACTACATCAGATACGCAGTATTTT. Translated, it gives CASSASGTTSDTQYF.

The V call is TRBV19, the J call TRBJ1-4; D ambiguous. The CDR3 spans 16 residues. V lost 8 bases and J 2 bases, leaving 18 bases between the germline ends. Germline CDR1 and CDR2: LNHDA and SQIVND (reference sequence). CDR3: CASARRAHGTNEKLFF. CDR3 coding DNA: TGTGCCAGTGCCCGGAGGGCCCACGGGACTAATGAAAAACTGTTTTTT.

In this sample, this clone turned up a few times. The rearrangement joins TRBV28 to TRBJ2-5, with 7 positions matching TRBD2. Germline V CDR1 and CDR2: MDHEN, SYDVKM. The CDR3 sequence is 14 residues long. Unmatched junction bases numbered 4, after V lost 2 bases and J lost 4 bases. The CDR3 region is CASSLRGEGETQYF. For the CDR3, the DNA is TGTGCCAGCAGTTTACGAGGGGAGGGAGAGACCCAGTACTTC.

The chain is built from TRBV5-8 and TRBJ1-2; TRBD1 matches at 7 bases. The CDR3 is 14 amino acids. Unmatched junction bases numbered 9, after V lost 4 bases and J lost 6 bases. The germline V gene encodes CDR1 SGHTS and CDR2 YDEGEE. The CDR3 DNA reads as TGTGCCAGCAGCCGATTCGGGACAGTAGATGGCTACACCTTC. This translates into CASSRFGTVDGYTF.

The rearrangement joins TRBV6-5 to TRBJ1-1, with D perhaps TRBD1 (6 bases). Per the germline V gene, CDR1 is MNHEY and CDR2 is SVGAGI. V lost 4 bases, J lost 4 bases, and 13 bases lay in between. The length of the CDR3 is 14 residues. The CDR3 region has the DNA TGTGCCAGCAGTTTACAGGGTCGGAGCACTGAAGCTTTCTTT. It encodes CASSLQGRSTEAFF.

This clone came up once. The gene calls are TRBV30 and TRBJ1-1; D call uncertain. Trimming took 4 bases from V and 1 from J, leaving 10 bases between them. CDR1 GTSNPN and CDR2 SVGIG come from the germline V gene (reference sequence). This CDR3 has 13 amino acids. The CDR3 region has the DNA TGTGCCTGGATGTGGTGGGCGAACACTGAAGCTTTCTTT. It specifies CAWMWWANTEAFF.

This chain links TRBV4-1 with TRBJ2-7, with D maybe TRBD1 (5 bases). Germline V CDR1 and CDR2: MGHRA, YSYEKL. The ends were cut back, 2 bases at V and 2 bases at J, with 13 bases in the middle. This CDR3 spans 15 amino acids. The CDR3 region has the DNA TGCGCCAGCAGCCAACTACCCTCAGGGACCTACGAGCAGTACTTC. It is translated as CASSQLPSGTYEQYF.

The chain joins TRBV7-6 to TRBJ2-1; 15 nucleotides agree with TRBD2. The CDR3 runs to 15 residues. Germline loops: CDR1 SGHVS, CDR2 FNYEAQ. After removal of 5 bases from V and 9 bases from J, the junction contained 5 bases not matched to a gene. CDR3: CASSRTSGGAGEQFF. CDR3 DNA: TGTGCCAGCAGCAGGACTAGCGGGGGGGCCGGTGAGCAGTTCTTC.

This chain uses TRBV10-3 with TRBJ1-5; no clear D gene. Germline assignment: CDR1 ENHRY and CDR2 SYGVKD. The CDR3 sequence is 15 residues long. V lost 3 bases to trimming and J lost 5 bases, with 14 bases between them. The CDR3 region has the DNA TGTGCCATCAGTGAATGGGGAGAGGAGGATCAGCCCCAGCATTTT. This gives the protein CAISEWGEEDQPQHF.

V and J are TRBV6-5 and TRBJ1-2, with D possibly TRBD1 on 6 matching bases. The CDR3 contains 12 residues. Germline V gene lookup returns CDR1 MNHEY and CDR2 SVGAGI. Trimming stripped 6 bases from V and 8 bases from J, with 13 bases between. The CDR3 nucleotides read TGTGCCAGCAGGGAAGGGGGTAGGGGCTACACCTTC. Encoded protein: CASREGGRGYTF.

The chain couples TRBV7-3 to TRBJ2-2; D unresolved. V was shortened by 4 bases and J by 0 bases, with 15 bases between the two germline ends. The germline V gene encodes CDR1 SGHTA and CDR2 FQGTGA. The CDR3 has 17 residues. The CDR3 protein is CASSSTLGRANTGELFF. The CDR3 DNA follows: TGTGCCAGCAGCTCGACCTTAGGGCGCGCGAACACCGGGGAGCTGTTTTTT.

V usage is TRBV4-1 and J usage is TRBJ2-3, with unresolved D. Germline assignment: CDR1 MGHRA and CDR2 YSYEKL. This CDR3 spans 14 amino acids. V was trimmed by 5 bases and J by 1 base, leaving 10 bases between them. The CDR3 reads CASSSILGTDTQYF. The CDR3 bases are TGCGCCAGCAGCTCCATCTTGGGCACAGATACGCAGTATTTT.

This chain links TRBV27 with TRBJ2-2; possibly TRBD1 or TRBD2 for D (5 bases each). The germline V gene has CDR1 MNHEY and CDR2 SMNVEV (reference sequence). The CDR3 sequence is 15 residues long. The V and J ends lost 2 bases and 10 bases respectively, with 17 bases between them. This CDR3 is CASSLSHGAEEELFF. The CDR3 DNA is TGTGCCAGCAGTTTAAGTCACGGGGCCGAAGAGGAGCTGTTTTTT.

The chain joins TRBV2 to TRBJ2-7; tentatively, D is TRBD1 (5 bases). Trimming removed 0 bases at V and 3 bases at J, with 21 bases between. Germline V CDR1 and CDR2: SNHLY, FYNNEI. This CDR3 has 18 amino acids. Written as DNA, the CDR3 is TGTGCCAGCAGTGAAGCGCTGTTCGATGGGGCGAAAAACTACGAGCAGTACTTC. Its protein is CASSEALFDGAKNYEQYF.

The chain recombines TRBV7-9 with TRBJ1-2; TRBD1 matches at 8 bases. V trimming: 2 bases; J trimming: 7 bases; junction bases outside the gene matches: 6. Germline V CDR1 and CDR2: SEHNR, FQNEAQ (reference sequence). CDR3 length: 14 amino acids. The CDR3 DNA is TGTGCCAGCAGCTTAACGCAGGGGGCAGGTGGCTACACCTTC. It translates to CASSLTQGAGGYTF.

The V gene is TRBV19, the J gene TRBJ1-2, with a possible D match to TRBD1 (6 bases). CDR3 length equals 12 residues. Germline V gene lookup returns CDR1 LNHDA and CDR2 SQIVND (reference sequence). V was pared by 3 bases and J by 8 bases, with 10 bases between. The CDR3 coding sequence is TGTGCCAGTAGTATCGGGGGGCAAGGCTACACCTTC. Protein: CASSIGGQGYTF.

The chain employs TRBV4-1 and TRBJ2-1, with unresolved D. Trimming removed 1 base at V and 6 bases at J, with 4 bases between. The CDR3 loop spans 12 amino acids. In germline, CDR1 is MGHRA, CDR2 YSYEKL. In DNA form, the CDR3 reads TGCGCCAGCAGCCAAGTCGGCAATGAGCAGTTCTTC. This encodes CASSQVGNEQFF.

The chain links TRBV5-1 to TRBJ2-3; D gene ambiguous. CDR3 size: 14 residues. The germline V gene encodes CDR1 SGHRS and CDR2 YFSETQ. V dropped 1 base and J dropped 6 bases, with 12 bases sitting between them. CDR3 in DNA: TGCGCCAGCAGCTTGCGGGTCGGATCCGATACGCAGTATTTT. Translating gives CASSLRVGSDTQYF.